The rows below give T cell receptor beta chains drawn from one sample of a study of T cells in Graves' hyperthyroidism and ophthalmopathy. TCRdb itself ran the multiplex PCR reads through MiXCR, one entry per CDR3 protein. The top ten clones hold roughly a tenth of a sample with roughly 700,000 distinct CDR3 sequences, 11% to 15% of them seen once. Sequencing was carried out using blood. The receptors derive from a woman under 30 with Graves' hyperthyroidism. CDR3s include the opening cysteine and the closing phenylalanine or tryptophan. D genes are given only for firm matches. Only some rows state a clone size, as once, few, many or a class for expanded clones.

TRBJ2-7 - TRBV5-6 many CASSWGTDYEQYF TGTGCCAGCAGCTGGGGGACTGACTACGAGCAGTACTTC
TRBJ2-5 TRBD2 TRBV29-1 - CSVEDLGTSGVRSQETQYF TGCAGCGTTGAAGACCTAGGGACTAGCGGGGTTCGTTCGCAGGAGACCCAGTACTTC
TRBJ2-7 - TRBV29-1 many CSVNTGGGYEQYF TGCAGCGTCAACACTGGTGGAGGCTACGAGCAGTACTTC
TRBJ2-5 TRBD2 TRBV28 - CASSTRGLAGLIFGETQYF TGTGCCAGCAGTACCCGGGGACTAGCCGGACTTATTTTTGGGGAGACCCAGTACTTC
TRBJ2-1 - TRBV6-1 few CASSRARVNEQFF TGTGCCAGCAGTAGAGCTAGGGTCAATGAGCAGTTCTTC
TRBJ1-1 - TRBV6-5 few CASRSDDGGLLEAFF TGTGCCAGCAGAAGTGATGACGGGGGTCTACTGGAAGCTTTCTTT
TRBJ2-7 TRBD1 TRBV28 many CASSFPGTGSYEQYF TGTGCCAGCAGTTTCCCCGGGACAGGGTCCTACGAGCAGTACTTC
TRBJ2-1 TRBD1 TRBV29-1 few CSVVPGQAIYNEQSF TGCAGCGTTGTCCCGGGACAGGCGATTTACAATGAGCAGTCCTTC
TRBJ2-1 - TRBV2 many CASDIRRGYDNEQFF TGTGCCAGCGACATCCGGAGGGGCTACGACAATGAGCAGTTCTTC
TRBJ2-1 - TRBV27 few CASSPKAIQGEQFF TGTGCCAGCAGTCCAAAGGCCATCCAGGGTGAGCAGTTCTTC
TRBJ2-2 - TRBV11-2 many CASSPRTGPGVGAREISGGELFF TGTGCCAGCAGCCCGCGAACAGGGCCAGGGGTTGGGGCGAGAGAGATCAGTGGCGGGGAGCTGTTTTTT
TRBJ1-2 TRBD1 TRBV12-5 few CASGLGGDSDGYTF TGTGCTAGTGGTTTAGGAGGGGACAGCGATGGCTACACCTTC
TRBJ2-1 - TRBV7-9 few CASSLGQRKRDEQFF TGTGCCAGCAGCTTGGGACAGAGAAAGCGGGATGAGCAGTTCTTC
TRBJ1-1 - TRBV5-1 many CASSRGTLLTMNTEAFF TGCGCCAGCAGTCGTGGGACCTTACTTACCATGAACACTGAAGCTTTCTTT
TRBJ2-3 TRBD2 TRBV14 few CASTPLKKILSSGWKSDTQYF TGTGCCAGCACCCCCTTGAAGAAAATCCTGTCTAGCGGGTGGAAATCAGATACGCAGTATTTT
TRBJ2-5 - TRBV12-5 few CASGLGVPGETQYF TGTGCTAGTGGTTTGGGGGTCCCAGGGGAGACCCAGTACTTC
TRBJ2-7 TRBD1 TRBV28 many CASSGGQVFEQYF TGTGCCAGCAGTGGCGGACAGGTCTTCGAGCAGTACTTC
TRBJ1-2 - TRBV4-2 few CASSALGGDGYTF TGTGCCAGCAGCGCCCTAGGGGGGGATGGCTACACCTTC
TRBJ2-7 TRBD1 TRBV5-8 few CASSSNTGQGTYEQYF TGTGCCAGCAGCTCAAACACGGGACAGGGGACCTACGAGCAGTACTTC
TRBJ2-4 TRBD2 TRBV5-1 once CASSLRLAGAKNIQHF TGCGCCAGCAGCTTGCGGCTAGCGGGGGCCAAAAACATTCAGCACTTC
TRBJ2-6 - TRBV28 many CASSLSGIPDSGANVLTF TGTGCCAGCAGTTTATCGGGAATACCCGACTCTGGGGCCAACGTCCTGACTTTC
TRBJ2-3 TRBD2 TRBV7-9 many CASTRLGGLAVDGTDTQYF TGTGCCAGCACCCGTTTGGGGGGACTAGCGGTTGATGGGACAGATACGCAGTATTTT
TRBJ2-5 - TRBV9 - CASSVEGALETQHF TGTGCCAGCAGCGTGGAGGGGGCATTGGAGACCCAGCACTTC
TRBJ1-2 TRBD1 TRBV20-1 - CSAKQGASYGYTF TGCAGTGCTAAGCAGGGGGCGTCGTATGGCTACACCTTC
TRBJ2-5 TRBD1 TRBV5-6 few CASSLPDRGETQYF TGTGCCAGCAGTTTACCCGACAGGGGGGAGACCCAGTACTTC
TRBJ2-1 TRBD2 TRBV11-2 many CASSLNSGNNEQFF TGTGCCAGCAGCTTGAATAGCGGGAACAATGAGCAGTTCTTC
TRBJ2-7 - TRBV7-9 many CASSFDSPYEQYF TGTGCCAGCAGCTTCGACAGCCCCTACGAGCAGTACTTC
TRBJ2-2 - TRBV11-2 many CASTTRDSLTGELFF TGTGCCAGCACCACACGGGACTCCTTGACCGGGGAGCTGTTTTTT
TRBJ1-2 - TRBV6-1 - CASTPATFNYGYTF TGTGCCAGCACCCCGGCGACATTTAACTATGGCTACACCTTC